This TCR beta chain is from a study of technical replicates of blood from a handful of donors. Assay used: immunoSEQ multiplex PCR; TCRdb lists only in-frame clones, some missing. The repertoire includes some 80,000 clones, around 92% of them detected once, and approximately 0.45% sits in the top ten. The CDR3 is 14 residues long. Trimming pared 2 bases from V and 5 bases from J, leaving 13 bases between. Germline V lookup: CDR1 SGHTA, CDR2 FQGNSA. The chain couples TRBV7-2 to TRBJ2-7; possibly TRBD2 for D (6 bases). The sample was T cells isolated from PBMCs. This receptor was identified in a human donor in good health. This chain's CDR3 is CASSLRGRRNEQYF. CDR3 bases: TGTGCCAGCAGCTTACGGGGGAGAAGGAACGAGCAGTACTTC.